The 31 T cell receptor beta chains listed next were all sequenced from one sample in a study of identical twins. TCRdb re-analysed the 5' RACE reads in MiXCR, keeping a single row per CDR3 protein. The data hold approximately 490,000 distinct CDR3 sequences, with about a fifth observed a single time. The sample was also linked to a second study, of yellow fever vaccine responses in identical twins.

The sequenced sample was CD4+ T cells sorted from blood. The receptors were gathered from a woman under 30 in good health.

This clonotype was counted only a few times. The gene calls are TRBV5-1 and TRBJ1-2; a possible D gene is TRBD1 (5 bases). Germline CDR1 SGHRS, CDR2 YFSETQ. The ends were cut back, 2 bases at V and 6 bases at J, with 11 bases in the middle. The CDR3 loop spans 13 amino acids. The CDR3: CASSFQGGDGYTF. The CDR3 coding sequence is TGCGCCAGCAGCTTCCAGGGTGGGGATGGCTACACCTTC. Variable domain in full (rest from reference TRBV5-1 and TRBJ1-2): KAGVTQTPRYLIKTRGQQVTLSCSPISGHRSVSWYQQTPGQGLQFLFEYFSETQRNKGNFPGRFSGRQFSNSRSEMNVSTLELGDSALYLCASSFQGGDGYTFGSGTRLTVV.

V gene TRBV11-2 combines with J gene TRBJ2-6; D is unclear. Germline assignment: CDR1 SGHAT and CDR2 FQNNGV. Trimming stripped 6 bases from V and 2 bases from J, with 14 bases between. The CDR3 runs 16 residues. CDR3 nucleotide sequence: TGTGCCAGCAGGAGCATCCAAAAGCCTGGGGCCAACGTCCTGACTTTC. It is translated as CASRSIQKPGANVLTF. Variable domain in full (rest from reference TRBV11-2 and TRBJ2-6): EAGVAQSPRYKIIEKRQSVAFWCNPISGHATLYWYQQILGQGPKLLIQFQNNGVVDDSQLPKDRFSAERLKGVDSTLKIQPAKLEDSAVYLCASRSIQKPGANVLTFGAGSRLTVL.

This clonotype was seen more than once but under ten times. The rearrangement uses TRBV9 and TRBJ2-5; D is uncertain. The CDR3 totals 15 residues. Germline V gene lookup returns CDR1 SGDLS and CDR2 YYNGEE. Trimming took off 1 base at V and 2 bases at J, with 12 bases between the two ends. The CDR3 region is CASSVTAVSQETQYF. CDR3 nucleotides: TGTGCCAGCAGCGTAACAGCAGTAAGTCAAGAGACCCAGTACTTC.

CDR3 protein: CASSSRLDNEQFF. In nucleotides, the CDR3 is TGTGCCAGCAGCTCTAGACTAGACAATGAGCAGTTCTTC. The chain joins TRBV7-6 to TRBJ2-1, with TRBD2 as a possible D gene (6 bases). Trimming cost V 4 bases and J 5 bases, with 9 bases left between them. This CDR3 has 13 amino acids. Germline CDR1 reads SGHVS; CDR2 reads FNYEAQ.

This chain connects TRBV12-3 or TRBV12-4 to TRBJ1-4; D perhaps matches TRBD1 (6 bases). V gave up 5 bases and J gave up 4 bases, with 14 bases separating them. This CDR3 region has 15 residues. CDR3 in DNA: TGTGCCAGCAGTGGGGGCCCCATGAGTAATGAAAAACTGTTTTTT. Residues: CASSGGPMSNEKLFF.

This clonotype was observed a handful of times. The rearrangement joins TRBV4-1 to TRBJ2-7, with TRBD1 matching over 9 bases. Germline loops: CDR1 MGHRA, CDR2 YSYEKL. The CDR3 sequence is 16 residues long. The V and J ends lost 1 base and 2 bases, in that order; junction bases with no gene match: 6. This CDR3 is CASSQGGQGRAYEQYF. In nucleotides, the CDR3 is TGCGCCAGCAGCCAAGGGGGACAGGGACGGGCCTACGAGCAGTACTTC.

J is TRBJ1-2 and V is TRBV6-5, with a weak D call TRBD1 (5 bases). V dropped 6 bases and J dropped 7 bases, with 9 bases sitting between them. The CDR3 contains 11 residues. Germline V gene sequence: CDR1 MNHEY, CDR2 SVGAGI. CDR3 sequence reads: CASSRRGGYTF. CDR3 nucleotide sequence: TGTGCCAGCAGCCGTAGGGGTGGCTACACCTTC.

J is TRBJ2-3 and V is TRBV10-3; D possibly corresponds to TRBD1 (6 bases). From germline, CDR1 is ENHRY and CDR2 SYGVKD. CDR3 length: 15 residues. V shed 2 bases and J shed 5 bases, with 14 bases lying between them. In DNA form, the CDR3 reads TGTGCCATCAGTGAGGGGCGGAAAGGGGGAGATACGCAGTATTTT. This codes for CAISEGRKGGDTQYF.

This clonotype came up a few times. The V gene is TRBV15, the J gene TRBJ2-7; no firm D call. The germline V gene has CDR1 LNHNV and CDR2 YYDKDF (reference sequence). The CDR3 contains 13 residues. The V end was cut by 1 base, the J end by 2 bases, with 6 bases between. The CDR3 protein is CATSRGLTYEQYV. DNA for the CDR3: TGTGCCACCAGCAGAGGTTTAACCTACGAGCAGTACGTC.

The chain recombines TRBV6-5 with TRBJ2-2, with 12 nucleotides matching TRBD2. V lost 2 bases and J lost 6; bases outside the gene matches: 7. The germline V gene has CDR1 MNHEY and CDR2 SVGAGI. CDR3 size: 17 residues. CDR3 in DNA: TGTGCCAGCAGTTACCCGACTAGCGGGAGACCCCCCGGGGAGCTGTTTTTT. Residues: CASSYPTSGRPPGELFF.

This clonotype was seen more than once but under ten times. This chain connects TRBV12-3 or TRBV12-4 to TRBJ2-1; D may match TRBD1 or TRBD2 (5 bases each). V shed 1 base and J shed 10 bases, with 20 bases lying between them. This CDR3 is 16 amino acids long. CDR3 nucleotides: TGTGCCAGCAGTTTAGAATTACAGGTGAGGGTGAACGAGCAGTTCTTC. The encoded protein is CASSLELQVRVNEQFF.

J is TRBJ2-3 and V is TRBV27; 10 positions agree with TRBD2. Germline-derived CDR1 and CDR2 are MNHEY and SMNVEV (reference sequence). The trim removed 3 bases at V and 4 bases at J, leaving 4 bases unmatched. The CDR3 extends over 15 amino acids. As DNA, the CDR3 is TGTGCCAGCAGTTTTCCTAGCGGGGGTGCAGATACGCAGTATTTT. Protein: CASSFPSGGADTQYF.

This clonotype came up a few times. The CDR3 DNA follows: TGCGCCAGCAGCCAAGAATCCCCACGGGCCGTAAACACCGGGGAGCTGTTTTTT. Translated: CASSQESPRAVNTGELFF. The V gene is TRBV4-1, the J gene TRBJ2-2; D remains ambiguous. Germline V gives CDR1 MGHRA, CDR2 YSYEKL. The CDR3 sequence is 18 residues long. The germline V and J ends were trimmed by 0 bases and 2 bases, with 16 bases remaining between them.

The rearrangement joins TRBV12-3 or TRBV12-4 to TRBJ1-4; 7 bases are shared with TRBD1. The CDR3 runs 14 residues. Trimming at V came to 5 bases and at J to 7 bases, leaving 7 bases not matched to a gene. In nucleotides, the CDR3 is TGTGCCAGCAGTCGAAGACAGGGTGGTGAAAAACTGTTTTTT. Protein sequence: CASSRRQGGEKLFF.

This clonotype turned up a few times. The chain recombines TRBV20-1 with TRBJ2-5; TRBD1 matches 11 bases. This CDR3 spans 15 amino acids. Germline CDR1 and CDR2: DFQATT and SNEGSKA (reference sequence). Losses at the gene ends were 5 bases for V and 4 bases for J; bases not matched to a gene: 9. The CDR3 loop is CSAGGGTGGRETQYF. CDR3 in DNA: TGCAGTGCTGGGGGCGGGACAGGGGGTCGAGAGACCCAGTACTTC.

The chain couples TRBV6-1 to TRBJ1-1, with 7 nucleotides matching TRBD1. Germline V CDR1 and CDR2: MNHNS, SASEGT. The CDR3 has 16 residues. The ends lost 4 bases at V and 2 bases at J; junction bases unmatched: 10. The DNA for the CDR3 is TGTGCCAGCAGTGCCCGACAGGGTTACTCCAACACTGAAGCTTTCTTT. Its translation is CASSARQGYSNTEAFF.

CDR3 loop: CATGTSGTYEQYF. The CDR3 region has the DNA TGTGCCACCGGGACTAGCGGGACCTACGAGCAGTACTTC. The V call is TRBV10-3, the J call TRBJ2-7, with 13 bases that match TRBD2. Germline lookup yields CDR1 ENHRY and CDR2 SYGVKD. The CDR3 has 13 amino acids. Unmatched junction bases numbered 2, after V lost 10 bases and J lost 2 bases.

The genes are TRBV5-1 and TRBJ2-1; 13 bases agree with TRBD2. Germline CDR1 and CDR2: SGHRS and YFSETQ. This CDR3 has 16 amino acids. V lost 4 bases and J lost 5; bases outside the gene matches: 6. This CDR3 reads CASSPGGTSGNNEQFF. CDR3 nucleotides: TGCGCCAGCAGCCCGGGAGGGACTAGCGGGAACAATGAGCAGTTCTTC.

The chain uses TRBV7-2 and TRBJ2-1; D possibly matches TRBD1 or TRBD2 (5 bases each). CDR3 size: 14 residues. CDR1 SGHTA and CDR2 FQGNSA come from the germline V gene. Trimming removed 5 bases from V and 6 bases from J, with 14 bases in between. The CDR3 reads CASSLWGSSNEQFF. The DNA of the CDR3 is TGTGCCAGCAGCCTGTGGGGGAGTAGCAATGAGCAGTTCTTC.

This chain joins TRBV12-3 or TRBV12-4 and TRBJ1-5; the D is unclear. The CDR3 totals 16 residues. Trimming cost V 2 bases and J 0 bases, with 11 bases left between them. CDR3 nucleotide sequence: TGTGCCAGCAGTTTAAAGGGCTTGAATAGCAATCAGCCCCAGCATTTT. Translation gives CASSLKGLNSNQPQHF.

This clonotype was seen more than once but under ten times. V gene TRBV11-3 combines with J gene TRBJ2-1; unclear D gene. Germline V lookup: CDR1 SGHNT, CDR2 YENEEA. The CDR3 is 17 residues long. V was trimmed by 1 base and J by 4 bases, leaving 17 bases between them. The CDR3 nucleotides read TGTGCCAGCAGCTTAGGGTACAGTAGTTCACTTTACAATGAGCAGTTCTTC. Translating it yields CASSLGYSSSLYNEQFF.

CDR3 bases: TGTGCCAGCAGCTTTGGTGACGTCCTGACTTTC. Translating it yields CASSFGDVLTF. J is TRBJ2-6 and V is TRBV7-9; D ambiguous. V was shortened by 3 bases and J by 11 bases, with 5 bases between the two germline ends. CDR3 length equals 11 residues. The germline CDR1 and CDR2 sequences are SEHNR and FQNEAQ (reference sequence).

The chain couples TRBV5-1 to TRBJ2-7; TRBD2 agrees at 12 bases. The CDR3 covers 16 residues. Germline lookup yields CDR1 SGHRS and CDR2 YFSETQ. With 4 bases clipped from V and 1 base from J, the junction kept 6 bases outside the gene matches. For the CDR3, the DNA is TGCGCCAGCAGCACCACTAGCGGGAGGATTTCCTACGAGCAGTACTTC. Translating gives CASSTTSGRISYEQYF. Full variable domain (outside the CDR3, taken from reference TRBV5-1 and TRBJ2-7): KAGVTQTPRYLIKTRGQQVTLSCSPISGHRSVSWYQQTPGQGLQFLFEYFSETQRNKGNFPGRFSGRQFSNSRSEMNVSTLELGDSALYLCASSTTSGRISYEQYFGPGTRLTVT.

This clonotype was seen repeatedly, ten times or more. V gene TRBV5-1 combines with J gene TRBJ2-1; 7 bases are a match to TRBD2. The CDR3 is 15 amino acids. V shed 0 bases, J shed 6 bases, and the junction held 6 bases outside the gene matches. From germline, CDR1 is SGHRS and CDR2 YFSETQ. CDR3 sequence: CASSLEGRAFNEQFF. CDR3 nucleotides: TGCGCCAGCAGCTTGGAAGGGAGGGCGTTCAATGAGCAGTTCTTC.

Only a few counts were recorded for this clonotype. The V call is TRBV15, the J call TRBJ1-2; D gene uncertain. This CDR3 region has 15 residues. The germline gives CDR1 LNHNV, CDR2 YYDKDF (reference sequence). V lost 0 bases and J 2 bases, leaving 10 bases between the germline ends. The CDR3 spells CATSREASKNYGYTF. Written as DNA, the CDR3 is TGTGCCACCAGCAGAGAGGCCAGTAAGAACTATGGCTACACCTTC. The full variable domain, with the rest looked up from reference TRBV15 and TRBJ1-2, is DAMVIQNPRYQVTQFGKPVTLSCSQTLNHNVMYWYQQKSSQAPKLLFHYYDKDFNNEADTPDNFQSRRPNTSFCFLDIRSPGLGDTAMYLCATSREASKNYGYTFGSGTRLTVV.

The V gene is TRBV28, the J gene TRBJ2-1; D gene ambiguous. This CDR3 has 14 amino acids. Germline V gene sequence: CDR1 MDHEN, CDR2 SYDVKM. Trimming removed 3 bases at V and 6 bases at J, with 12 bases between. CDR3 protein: CASSLLMDLNEQFF. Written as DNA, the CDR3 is TGTGCCAGCAGTTTGTTGATGGATCTCAATGAGCAGTTCTTC.

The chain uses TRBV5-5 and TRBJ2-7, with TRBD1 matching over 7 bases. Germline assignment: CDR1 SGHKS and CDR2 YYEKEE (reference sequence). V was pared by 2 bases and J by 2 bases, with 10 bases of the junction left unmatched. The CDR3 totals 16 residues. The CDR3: CASSFAGTAKPYEQYV. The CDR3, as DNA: TGTGCCAGCAGCTTCGCCGGGACAGCGAAACCCTACGAGCAGTACGTC.

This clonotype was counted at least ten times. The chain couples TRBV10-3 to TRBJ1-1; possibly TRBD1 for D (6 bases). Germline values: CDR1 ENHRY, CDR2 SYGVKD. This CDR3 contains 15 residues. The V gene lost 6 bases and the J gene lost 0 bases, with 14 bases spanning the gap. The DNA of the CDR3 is TGTGCCATCAGCGTCACGAGGGGGATGAACACTGAAGCTTTCTTT. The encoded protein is CAISVTRGMNTEAFF.

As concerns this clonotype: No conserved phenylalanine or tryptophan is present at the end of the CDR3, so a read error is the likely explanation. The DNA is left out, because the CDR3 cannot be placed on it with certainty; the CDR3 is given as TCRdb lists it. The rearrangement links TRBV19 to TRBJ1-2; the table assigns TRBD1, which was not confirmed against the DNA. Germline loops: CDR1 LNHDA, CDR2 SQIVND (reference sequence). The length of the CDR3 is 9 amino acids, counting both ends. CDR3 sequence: CASSSGTSQ.

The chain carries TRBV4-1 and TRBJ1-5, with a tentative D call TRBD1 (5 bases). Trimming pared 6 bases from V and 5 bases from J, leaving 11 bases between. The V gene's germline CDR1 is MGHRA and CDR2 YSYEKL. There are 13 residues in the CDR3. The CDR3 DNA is TGCGCCAGCAGTAGACAGCCCGATCAGCCCCAGCATTTT. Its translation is CASSRQPDQPQHF.

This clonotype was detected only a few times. The CDR3 is CASTPRAGGAQNIQYF. In DNA form, the CDR3 reads TGCGCCAGCACTCCCCGAGCGGGAGGGGCCCAAAACATTCAGTACTTC. The J gene is TRBJ2-4, the V gene TRBV10-2, with 10 nucleotides matching TRBD2. Losses at the gene ends were 7 bases for V and 5 bases for J; bases not matched to a gene: 11. Germline V gives CDR1 WSHSY, CDR2 SAAADI. The CDR3 sequence is 16 residues long.